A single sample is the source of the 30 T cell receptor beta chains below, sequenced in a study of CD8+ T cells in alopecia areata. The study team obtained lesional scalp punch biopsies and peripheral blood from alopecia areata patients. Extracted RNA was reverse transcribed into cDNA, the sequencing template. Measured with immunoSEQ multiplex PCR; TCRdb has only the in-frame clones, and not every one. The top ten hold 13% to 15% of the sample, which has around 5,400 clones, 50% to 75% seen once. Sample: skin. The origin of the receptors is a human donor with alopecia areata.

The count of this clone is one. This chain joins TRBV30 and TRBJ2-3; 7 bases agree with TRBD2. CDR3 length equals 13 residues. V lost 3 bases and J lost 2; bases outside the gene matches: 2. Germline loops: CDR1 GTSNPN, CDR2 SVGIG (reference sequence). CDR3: CAWRGGVTDTQYF. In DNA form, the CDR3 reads TGTGCCTGGAGGGGAGGGGTCACAGATACGCAGTATTTT.

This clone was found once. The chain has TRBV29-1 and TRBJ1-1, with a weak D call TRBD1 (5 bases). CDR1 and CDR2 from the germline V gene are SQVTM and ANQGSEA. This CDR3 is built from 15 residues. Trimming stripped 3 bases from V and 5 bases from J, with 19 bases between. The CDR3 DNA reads TGCAGCGTTGAGGTGGTGGGACGAGCCAGGACTGAAGCTTTCTTT. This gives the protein CSVEVVGRARTEAFF.

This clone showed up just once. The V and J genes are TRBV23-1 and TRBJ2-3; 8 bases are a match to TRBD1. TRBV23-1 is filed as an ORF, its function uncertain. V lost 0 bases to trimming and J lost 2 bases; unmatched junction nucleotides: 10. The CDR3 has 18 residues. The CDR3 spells CASSQSGARTGFTDTQYF. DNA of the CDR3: TGCGCCAGCAGTCAATCAGGGGCACGGACAGGGTTCACAGATACGCAGTATTTT.

The CDR3 DNA sequence: TGTGCCAGCAGCCCCGGGACAGGGGATCAGCCCCAGCATTTT. Protein product: CASSPGTGDQPQHF. The chain couples TRBV7-2 to TRBJ1-5; 10 bases are shared with TRBD1. V was pared by 5 bases and J by 5 bases, with 3 bases of the junction left unmatched. The length of the CDR3 is 14 residues. CDR1 SGHTA and CDR2 FQGNSA come from the germline V gene.

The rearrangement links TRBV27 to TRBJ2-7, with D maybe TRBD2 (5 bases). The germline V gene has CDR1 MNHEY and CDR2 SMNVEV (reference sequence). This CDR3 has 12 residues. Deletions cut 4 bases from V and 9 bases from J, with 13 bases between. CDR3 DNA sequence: TGTGCCAGCAGTTCCCTAAGCGCGGGGCAGTACTTC. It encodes CASSSLSAGQYF.

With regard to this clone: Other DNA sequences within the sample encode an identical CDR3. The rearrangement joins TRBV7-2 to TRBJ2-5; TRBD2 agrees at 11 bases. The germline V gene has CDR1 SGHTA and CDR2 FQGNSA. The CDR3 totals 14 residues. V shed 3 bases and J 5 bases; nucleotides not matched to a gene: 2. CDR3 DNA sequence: TGTGCCAGCAGCTTTTTAGCGGGGGGGGAGACCCAGTACTTC. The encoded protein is CASSFLAGGETQYF. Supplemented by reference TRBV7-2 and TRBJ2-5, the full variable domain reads GAGVSQSPSNKVTEKGKDVELRCDPISGHTALYWYRQSLGQGLEFLIYFQGNSAPDKSGLPSDRFSAERTGGSVSTLTIQRTQQEDSAVYLCASSFLAGGETQYFGPGTRLLVL.

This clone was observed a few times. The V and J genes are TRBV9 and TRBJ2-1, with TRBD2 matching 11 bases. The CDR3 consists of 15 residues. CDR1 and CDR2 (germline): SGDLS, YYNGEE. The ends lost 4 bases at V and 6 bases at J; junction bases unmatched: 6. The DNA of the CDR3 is TGTGCCAGCAGCCCTTCCGGGACTAGCGGCAATGAGCAGTTCTTC. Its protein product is CASSPSGTSGNEQFF. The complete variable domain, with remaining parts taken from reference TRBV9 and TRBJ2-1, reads DSGVTQTPKHLITATGQRVTLRCSPRSGDLSVYWYQQSLDQGLQFLIQYYNGEERAKGNILERFSAQQFPDLHSELNLSSLELGDSALYFCASSPSGTSGNEQFFGPGTRLTVL.

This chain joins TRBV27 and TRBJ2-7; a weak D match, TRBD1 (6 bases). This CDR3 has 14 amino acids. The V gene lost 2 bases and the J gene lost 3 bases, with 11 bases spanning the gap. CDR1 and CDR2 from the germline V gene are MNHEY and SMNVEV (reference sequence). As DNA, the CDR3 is TGTGCCAGCAGTTTAGGACAGCAATACTACGAGCAGTACTTC. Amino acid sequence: CASSLGQQYYEQYF.

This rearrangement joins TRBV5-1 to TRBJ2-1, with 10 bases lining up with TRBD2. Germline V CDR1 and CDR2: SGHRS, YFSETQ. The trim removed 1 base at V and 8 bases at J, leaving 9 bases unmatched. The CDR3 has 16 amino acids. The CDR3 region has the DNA TGCGCCAGCAGCTTGAAGCTAGCGGGAGTAGGGCATGAGCAGTTCTTC. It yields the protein CASSLKLAGVGHEQFF.

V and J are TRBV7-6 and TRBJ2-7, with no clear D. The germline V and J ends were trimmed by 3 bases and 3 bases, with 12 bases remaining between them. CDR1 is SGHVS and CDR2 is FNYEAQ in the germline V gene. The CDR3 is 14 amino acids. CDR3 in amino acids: CASSLVGLFYEQYF. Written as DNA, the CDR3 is TGTGCCAGCAGCTTGGTTGGCCTTTTCTACGAGCAGTACTTC.

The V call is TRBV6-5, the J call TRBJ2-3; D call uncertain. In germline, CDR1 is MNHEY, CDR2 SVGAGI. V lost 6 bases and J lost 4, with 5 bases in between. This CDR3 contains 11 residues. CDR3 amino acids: CASRESDTQYF. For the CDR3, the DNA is TGTGCCAGCAGGGAATCAGATACGCAGTATTTT.

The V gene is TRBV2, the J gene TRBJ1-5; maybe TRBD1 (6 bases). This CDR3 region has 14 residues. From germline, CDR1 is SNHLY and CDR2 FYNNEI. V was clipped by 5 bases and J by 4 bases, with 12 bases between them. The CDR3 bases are TGTGCCAGCAGTAGCGGGACACCAAATCAGCCCCAGCATTTT. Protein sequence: CASSSGTPNQPQHF.

The CDR3: CASSHLAERGLNNEQFF. The CDR3 DNA reads TGTGCCAGCAGCCACCTAGCGGAGAGGGGATTAAACAATGAGCAGTTCTTC. The chain is built from TRBV7-9 and TRBJ2-1; 7 nucleotides match TRBD2. V shed 5 bases and J 5 bases; nucleotides not matched to a gene: 15. This CDR3 comprises 17 residues. CDR1 and CDR2 (germline): SEHNR, FQNEAQ (reference sequence).

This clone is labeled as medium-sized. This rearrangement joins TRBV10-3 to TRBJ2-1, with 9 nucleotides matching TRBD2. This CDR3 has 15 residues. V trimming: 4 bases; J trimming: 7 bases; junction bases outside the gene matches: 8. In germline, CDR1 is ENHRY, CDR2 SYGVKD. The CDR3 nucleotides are TGTGCCATCAGTGGTGGGATTAGCGGGAGTAATGAGCAGTTCTTC. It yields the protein CAISGGISGSNEQFF.

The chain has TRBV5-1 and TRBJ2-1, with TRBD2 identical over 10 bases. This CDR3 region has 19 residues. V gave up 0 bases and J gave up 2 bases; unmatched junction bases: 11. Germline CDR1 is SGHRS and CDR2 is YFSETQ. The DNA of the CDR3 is TGCGCCAGCAGCTTGGAATCCGGGACTAGCGCAGCGACCTACAATGAGCAGTTCTTC. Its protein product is CASSLESGTSAATYNEQFF.

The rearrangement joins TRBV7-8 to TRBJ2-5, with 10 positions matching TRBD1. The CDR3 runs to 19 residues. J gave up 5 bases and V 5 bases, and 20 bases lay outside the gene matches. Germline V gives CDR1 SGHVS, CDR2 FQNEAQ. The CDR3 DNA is TGTGCCAGCAGCCCTCCCGGGACAGGGGCCCGGAAATCCCTCGAGACCCAGTACTTC. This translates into CASSPPGTGARKSLETQYF.

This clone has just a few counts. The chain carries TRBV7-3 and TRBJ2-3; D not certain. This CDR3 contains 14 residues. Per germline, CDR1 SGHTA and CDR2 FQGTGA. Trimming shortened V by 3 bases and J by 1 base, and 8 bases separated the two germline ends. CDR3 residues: CASSFQTRTDTQYF. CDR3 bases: TGTGCCAGCAGCTTCCAGACCCGCACAGATACGCAGTATTTT.

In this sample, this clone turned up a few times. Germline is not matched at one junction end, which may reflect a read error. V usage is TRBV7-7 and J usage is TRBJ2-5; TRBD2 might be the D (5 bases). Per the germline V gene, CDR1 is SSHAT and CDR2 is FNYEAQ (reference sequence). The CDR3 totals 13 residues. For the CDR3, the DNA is TGTGCTAGCAGCTTACTAGAGCTGGCGACCCAGTACTTC. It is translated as CASSLLELATQYF.

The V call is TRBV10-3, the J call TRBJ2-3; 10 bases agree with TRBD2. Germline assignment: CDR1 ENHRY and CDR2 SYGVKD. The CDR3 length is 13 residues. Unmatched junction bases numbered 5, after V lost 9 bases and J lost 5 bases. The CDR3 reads CAIKREGLDTQYF. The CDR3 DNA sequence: TGTGCCATTAAGCGGGAGGGCCTAGATACGCAGTATTTT.

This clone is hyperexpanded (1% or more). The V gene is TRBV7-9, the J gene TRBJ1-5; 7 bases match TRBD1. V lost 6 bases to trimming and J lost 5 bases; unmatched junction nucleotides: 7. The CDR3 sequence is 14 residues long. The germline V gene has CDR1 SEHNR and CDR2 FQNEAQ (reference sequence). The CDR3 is CASSSTGDDQPQHF. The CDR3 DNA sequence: TGTGCCAGCAGTTCTACAGGGGATGATCAGCCCCAGCATTTT.

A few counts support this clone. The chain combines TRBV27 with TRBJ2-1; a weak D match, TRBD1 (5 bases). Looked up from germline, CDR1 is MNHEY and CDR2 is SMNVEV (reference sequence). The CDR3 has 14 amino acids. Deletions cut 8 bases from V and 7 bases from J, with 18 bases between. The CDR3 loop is CASGYRTSGNEQFF. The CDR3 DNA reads TGTGCCAGCGGGTACAGGACCTCTGGAAATGAGCAGTTCTTC.

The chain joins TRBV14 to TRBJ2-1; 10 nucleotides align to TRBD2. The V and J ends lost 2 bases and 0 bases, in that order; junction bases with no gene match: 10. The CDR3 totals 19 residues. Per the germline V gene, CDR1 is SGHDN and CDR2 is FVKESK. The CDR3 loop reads CASSQNKASGSRSYNEQFF. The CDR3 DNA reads TGTGCCAGCAGCCAAAATAAGGCTAGCGGGAGCCGCTCCTACAATGAGCAGTTCTTC. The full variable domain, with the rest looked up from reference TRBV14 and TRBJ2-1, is EAGVTQFPSHSVIEKGQTVTLRCDPISGHDNLYWYRRVMGKEIKFLLHFVKESKQDESGMPNNRFLAERTGGTYSTLKVQPAELEDSGVYFCASSQNKASGSRSYNEQFFGPGTRLTVL.

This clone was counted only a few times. CDR3 in amino acids: CASSPRPGVSSDTQYF. The CDR3, as DNA: TGTGCCAGCAGCCCACGCCCGGGGGTATCGTCAGATACGCAGTATTTT. V gene TRBV7-2 combines with J gene TRBJ2-3; D possibly corresponds to TRBD2 (6 bases). Trimming took off 5 bases at V and 4 bases at J, with 19 bases between the two ends. The CDR3 is 16 amino acids. Germline lookup yields CDR1 SGHTA and CDR2 FQGNSA.

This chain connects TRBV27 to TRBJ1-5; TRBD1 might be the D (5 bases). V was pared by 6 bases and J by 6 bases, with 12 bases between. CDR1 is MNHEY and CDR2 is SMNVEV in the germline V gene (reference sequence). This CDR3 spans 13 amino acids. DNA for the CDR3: TGTGCCAGCAGCCCCAGGGTCGGTCAGCCCCAGCATTTT. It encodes CASSPRVGQPQHF.

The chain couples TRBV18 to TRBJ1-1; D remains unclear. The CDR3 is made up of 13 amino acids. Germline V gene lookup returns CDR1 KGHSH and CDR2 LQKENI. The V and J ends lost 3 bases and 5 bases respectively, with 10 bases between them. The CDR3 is CASSPAGQTEAFF. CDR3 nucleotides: TGTGCCAGCTCACCGGCCGGTCAGACTGAAGCTTTCTTT. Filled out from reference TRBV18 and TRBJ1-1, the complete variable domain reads NAGVMQNPRHLVRRRGQEARLRCSPMKGHSHVYWYRQLPEEGLKFMVYLQKENIIDESGMPKERFSAEFPKEGPSILRIQQVVRGDSAAYFCASSPAGQTEAFFGQGTRLTVV.

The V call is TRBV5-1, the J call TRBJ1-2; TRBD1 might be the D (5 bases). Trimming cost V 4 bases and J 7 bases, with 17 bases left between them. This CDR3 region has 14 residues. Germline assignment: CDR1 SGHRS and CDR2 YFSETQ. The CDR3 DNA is TGCGCCAGCAGCCCGGGCCCGACGGGGCGTGGCTACACCTTC. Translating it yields CASSPGPTGRGYTF.

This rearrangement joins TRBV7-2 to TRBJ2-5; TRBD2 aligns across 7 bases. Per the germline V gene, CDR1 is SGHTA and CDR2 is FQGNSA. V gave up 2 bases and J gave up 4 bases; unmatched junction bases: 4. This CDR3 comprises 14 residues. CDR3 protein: CASSLRRERETQYF. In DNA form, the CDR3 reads TGTGCCAGCAGCTTAAGGCGGGAGAGAGAGACCCAGTACTTC.

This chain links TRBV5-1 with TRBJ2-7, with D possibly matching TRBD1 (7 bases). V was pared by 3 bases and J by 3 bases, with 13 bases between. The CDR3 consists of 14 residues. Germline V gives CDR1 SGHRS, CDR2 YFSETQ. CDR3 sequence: CASSSQGGDYEQYF. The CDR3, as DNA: TGCGCCAGCAGCTCCCAGGGGGGAGACTACGAGCAGTACTTC.

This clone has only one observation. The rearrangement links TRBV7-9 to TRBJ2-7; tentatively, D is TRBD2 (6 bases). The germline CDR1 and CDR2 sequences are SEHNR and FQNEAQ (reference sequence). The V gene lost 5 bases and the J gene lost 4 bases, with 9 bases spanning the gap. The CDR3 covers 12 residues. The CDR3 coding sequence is TGTGCCAGCAGCGCCGGGACTTACGAGCAGTACTTC. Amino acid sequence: CASSAGTYEQYF. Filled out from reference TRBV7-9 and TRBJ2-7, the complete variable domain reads DTGVSQNPRHKITKRGQNVTFRCDPISEHNRLYWYRQTLGQGPEFLTYFQNEAQLEKSRLLSDRFSAERPKGSFSTLEIQRTEQGDSAMYLCASSAGTYEQYFGPGTRLTVT.

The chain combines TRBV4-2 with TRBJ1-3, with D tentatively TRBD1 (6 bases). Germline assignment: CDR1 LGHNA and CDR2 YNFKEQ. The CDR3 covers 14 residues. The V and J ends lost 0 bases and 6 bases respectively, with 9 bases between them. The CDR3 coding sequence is TGTGCCAGCAGCCAAGACAGGGGTAAAAACACCATATATTTT. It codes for CASSQDRGKNTIYF.